This T cell receptor beta chain is from a study of blood T cells in healthy people across ages. Study results and caveats: Roughly linear age-related decline in beta diversity appeared, significant by age around 38. Because donor CMV status was unknown, expanded clonotype changes were possibly confounded.

Isolated PBMCs totaled at least 6.5 million in each sample. Trimming stripped 1 base from V and 0 bases from J, with 8 bases between. This CDR3 is 14 amino acids long. Germline V gene sequence: CDR1 SGDLS, CDR2 YYNGEE. Together with a sample-barcoded 5' primer, a J-beta primer mix was included in a second PCR lasting roughly 6 to 12 cycles. One entry per CDR3 protein results from TCRdb running MiXCR on the 5' RACE reads. The sample records some 1 million distinct CDR3 sequences, 35% to 55% being singletons. This clonotype was counted ten times or more. The antigen remains unidentified. The TCR sequence derives from a woman aged 60-70 years in good health. The genes are TRBV9 and TRBJ2-7, with a possible D match to TRBD1 (5 bases). The sample was blood. CDR3 in amino acids: CASSVRGLSYEQYF. The CDR3 bases are TGTGCCAGCAGCGTAAGGGGCCTCTCCTACGAGCAGTACTTC.